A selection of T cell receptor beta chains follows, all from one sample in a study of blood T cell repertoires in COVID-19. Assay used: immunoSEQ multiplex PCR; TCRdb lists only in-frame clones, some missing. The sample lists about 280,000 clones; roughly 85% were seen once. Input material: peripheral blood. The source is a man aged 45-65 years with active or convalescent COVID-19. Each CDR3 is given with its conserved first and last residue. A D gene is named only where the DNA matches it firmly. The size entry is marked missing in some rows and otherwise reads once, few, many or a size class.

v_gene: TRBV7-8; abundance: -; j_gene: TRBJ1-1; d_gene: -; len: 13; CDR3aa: CASSLGGQIEAFF; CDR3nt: TGTGCCAGCAGCTTAGGAGGTCAAATTGAAGCTTTCTTT
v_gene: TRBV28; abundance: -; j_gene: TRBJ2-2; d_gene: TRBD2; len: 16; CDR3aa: CASRAGTSLNTGELFF; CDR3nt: TGTGCCAGCAGGGCCGGGACTAGCCTCAACACCGGGGAGCTGTTTTTT
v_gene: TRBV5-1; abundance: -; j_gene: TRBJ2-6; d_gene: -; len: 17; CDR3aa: CASSRATGLTGANVLTF; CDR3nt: TGCGCCAGCAGCAGAGCCACAGGGTTAACTGGGGCCAACGTCCTGACTTTC
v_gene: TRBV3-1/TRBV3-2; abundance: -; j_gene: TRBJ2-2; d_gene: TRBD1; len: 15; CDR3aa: CASRLGDRETGELFF; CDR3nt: TGTGCCAGCAGGTTGGGGGACAGGGAAACCGGGGAGCTGTTTTTT
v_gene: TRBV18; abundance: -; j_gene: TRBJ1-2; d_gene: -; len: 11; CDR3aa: CASSLQYGYTF; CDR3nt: TGTGCCAGCTCCCTGCAGTATGGCTACACCTTC
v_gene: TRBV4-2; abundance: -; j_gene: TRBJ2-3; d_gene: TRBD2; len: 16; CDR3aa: CASSQDGLAVQDTQYF; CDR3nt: TGTGCCAGCAGCCAAGACGGACTAGCGGTTCAGGATACGCAGTATTTT
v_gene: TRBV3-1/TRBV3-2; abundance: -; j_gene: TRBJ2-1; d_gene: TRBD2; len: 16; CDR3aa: CASSRLAGGSYNEQFF; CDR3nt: TGTGCCAGCAGCCGACTAGCGGGAGGGTCCTACAATGAGCAGTTCTTC
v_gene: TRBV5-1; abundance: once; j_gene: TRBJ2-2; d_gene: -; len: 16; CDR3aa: CASSSYGTTNTGELFF; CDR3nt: TGCGCCAGCAGCTCTTACGGGACAACGAACACCGGGGAGCTGTTTTTT
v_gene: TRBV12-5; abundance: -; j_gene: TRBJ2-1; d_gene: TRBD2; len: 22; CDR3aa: CASAKRGGGGTSGVSSYNEQFF; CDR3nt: TGTGCTAGTGCCAAAAGGGGGGGTGGTGGGACTAGCGGCGTTTCCTCCTACAATGAGCAGTTCTTC
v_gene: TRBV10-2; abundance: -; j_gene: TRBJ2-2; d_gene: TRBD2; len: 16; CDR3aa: CASSGSGGRRTGELFF; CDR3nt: TGCGCCAGCAGCGGTTCCGGCGGGAGGCGCACCGGGGAGCTGTTTTTT
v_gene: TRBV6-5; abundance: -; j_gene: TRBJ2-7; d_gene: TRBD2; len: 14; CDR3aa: CASSGTSGIYEQYF; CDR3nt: TGTGCCAGCAGCGGGACTAGCGGGATCTACGAGCAGTACTTC
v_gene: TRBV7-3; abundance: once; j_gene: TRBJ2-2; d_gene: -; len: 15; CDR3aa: CASSRTGTNTGELFF; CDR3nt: TGTGCCAGCAGCCGAACGGGAACGAACACCGGGGAGCTGTTTTTT
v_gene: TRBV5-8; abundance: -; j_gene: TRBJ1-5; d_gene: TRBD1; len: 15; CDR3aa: CASSLWDSQDQPQHF; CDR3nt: TGTGCCAGCAGCTTGTGGGACAGTCAAGATCAGCCCCAGCATTTT
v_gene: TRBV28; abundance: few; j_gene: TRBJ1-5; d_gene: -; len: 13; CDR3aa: CASSLVRESPQHF; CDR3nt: TGTGCCAGCAGTTTAGTTCGTGAGTCGCCCCAGCATTTT
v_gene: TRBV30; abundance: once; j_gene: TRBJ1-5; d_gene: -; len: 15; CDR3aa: CAWSVGWSSNQPQHF; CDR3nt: TGTGCCTGGAGTGTAGGCTGGAGTAGCAATCAGCCCCAGCATTTT
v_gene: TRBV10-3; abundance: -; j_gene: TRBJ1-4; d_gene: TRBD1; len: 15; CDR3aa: CAISERQGAGEKLFF; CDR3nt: TGTGCCATCAGTGAGCGACAGGGGGCCGGAGAAAAACTGTTTTTT
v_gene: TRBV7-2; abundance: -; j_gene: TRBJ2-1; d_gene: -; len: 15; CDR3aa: CASSLGGTGYNEQFF; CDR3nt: TGTGCCAGCAGCTTAGGGGGGACTGGGTACAATGAGCAGTTCTTC
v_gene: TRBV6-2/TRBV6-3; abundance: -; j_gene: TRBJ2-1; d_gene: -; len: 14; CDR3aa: CASSYSETSGEQFF; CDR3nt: TGTGCCAGCAGTTACTCAGAGACGTCGGGGGAGCAGTTCTTC
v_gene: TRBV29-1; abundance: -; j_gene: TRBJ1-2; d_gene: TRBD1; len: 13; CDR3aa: CSVEDRDSYGYTF; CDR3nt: TGCAGCGTTGAAGATCGGGACAGCTATGGCTACACCTTC
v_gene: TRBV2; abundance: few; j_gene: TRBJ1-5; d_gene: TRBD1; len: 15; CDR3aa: CASRLGTGGGQPQHF; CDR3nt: TGTGCCAGCAGACTCGGAACAGGGGGTGGACAGCCCCAGCATTTT
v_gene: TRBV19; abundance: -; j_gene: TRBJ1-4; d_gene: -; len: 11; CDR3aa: CASSMDSSLFF; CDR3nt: TGTGCCAGTAGTATGGACAGTTCGCTGTTTTTT
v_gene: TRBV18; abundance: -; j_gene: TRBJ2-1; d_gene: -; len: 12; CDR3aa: CASSRQNNEQFF; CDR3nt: TGTGCCAGCTCACGGCAGAACAATGAGCAGTTCTTC
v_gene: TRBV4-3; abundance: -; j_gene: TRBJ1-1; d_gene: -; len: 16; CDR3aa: CASSQEGFRSDTEAFF; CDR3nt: TGCGCCAGCAGCCAAGAAGGCTTCAGGTCGGACACTGAAGCTTTCTTT
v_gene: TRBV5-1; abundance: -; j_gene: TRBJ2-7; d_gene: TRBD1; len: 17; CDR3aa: CASSLNRQDRSPYEQYF; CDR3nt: TGCGCCAGCAGCTTGAACCGCCAGGACAGGTCCCCCTACGAGCAGTACTTC
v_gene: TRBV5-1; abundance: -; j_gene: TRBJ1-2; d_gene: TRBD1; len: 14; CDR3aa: CASSLDQGGQGYTF; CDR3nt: TGCGCCAGCAGCTTGGACCAGGGGGGTCAGGGCTACACCTTC
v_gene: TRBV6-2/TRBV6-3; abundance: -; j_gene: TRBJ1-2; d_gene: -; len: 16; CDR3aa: CASSHFTGLANYGYTF; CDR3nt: TGTGCCAGCAGCCATTTCACAGGCTTAGCTAACTATGGCTACACCTTC
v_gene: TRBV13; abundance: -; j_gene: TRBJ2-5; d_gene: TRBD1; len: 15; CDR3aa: CASSLLGQAQETQYF; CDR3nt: TGTGCCAGCAGCCTCTTGGGACAGGCACAAGAGACCCAGTACTTC
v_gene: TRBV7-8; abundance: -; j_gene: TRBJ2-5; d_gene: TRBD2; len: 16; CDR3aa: CASSLARGSRGETQYF; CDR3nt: TGTGCCAGCAGCTTGGCGCGGGGGAGCCGGGGAGAGACCCAGTACTTC
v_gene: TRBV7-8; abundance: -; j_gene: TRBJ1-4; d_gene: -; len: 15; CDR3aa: CASSTRRSTNEKLFF; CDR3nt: TGTGCCAGCAGCACACGGCGGTCAACTAATGAAAAACTGTTTTTT
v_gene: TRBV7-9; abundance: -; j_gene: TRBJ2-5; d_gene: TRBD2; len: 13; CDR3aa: CASSRGGEETQYF; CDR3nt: TGTGCCAGCAGCCGGGGGGGAGAAGAGACCCAGTACTTC
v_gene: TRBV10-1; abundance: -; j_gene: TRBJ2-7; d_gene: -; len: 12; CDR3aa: CASSDKLREQYF; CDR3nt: TGCGCCAGCAGTGATAAGTTGAGGGAGCAGTACTTC
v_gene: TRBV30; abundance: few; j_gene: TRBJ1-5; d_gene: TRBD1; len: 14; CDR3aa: CAWRPDRAGQPQHF; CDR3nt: TGTGCCTGGAGGCCGGACAGGGCGGGTCAGCCCCAGCATTTT
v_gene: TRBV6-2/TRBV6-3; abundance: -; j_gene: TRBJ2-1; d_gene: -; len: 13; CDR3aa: CASSVQGRNEQFF; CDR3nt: TGTGCCAGCAGCGTACAGGGGAGGAATGAGCAGTTCTTC
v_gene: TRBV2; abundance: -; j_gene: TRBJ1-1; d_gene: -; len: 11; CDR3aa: CATTGGTEAFF; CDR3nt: TGTGCCACCACGGGGGGCACTGAAGCTTTCTTT
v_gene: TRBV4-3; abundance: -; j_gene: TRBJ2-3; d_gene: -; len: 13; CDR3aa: CASSGHFGDTQYF; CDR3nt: TGCGCCAGCAGCGGGCATTTCGGAGATACGCAGTATTTT
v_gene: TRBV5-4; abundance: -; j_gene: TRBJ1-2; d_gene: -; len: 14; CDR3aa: CASSLAPAGYGYTF; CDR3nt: TGTGCCAGCAGCTTGGCCCCCGCAGGGTATGGCTACACCTTC
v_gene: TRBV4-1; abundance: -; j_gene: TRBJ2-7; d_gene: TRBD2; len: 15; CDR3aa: CASSRVGGRSDEQYF; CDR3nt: TGCGCCAGCAGCCGGGTGGGCGGGAGGTCCGACGAGCAGTACTTC
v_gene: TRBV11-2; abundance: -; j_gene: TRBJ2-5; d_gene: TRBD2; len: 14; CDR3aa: CASSFTAGVETQYF; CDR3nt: TGTGCCAGCAGCTTCACAGCGGGAGTGGAGACCCAGTACTTC
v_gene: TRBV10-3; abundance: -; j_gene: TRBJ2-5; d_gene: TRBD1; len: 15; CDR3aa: CAISESGQPSETQYF; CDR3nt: TGTGCCATCAGTGAGTCGGGACAGCCAAGCGAGACCCAGTACTTC
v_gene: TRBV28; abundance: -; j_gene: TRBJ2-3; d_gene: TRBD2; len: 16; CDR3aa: CASALVRTRPTDTQYF; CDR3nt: TGTGCCAGCGCCCTGGTCAGGACTAGACCCACAGATACGCAGTATTTT
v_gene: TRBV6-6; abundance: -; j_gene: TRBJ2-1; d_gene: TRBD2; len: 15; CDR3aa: CASSYSKLAGEVEFF; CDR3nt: TGTGCCAGCAGTTACTCGAAGCTAGCGGGAGAAGTCGAGTTCTTC
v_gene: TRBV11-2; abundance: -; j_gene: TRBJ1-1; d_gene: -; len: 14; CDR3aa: CASSSVTSGVEAFF; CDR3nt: TGTGCCAGCAGCTCGGTCACCTCGGGGGTTGAAGCTTTCTTT
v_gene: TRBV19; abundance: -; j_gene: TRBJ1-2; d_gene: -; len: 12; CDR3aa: CASNGGNYGYTF; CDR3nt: TGTGCCAGTAACGGGGGTAACTATGGCTACACCTTC
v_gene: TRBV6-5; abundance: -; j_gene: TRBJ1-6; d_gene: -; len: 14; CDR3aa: CASGSVRANSPLHF; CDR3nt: TGTGCCAGCGGGTCAGTCAGGGCGAATTCACCCCTCCACTTT
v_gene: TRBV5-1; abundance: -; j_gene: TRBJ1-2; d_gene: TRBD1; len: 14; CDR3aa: CASSLRQGQTGYTF; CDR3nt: TGCGCCAGCAGCTTGAGACAGGGGCAGACCGGCTACACCTTC
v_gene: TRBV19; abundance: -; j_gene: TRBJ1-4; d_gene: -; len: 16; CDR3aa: CASSNPGGATNEKLFF; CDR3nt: TGTGCCAGTAGCAACCCCGGAGGGGCAACTAATGAAAAACTGTTTTTT
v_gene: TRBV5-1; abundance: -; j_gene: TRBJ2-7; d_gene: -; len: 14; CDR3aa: CASSLLPGQREQYF; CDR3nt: TGCGCCAGCAGCTTGCTCCCGGGACAACGGGAGCAGTACTTC
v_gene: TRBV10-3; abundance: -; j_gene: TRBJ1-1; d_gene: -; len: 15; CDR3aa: CAISDLSTGNTEAFF; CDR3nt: TGTGCCATCAGTGATCTTTCGACAGGCAACACTGAAGCTTTCTTT
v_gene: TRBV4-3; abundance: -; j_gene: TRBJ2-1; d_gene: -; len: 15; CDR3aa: CASSQTGTSYNEQFF; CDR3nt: TGCGCCAGCAGCCAAACCGGGACTTCGTACAATGAGCAGTTCTTC
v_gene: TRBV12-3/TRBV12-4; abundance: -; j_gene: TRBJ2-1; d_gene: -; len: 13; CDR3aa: CASSFSTQNEQFF; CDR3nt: TGTGCCAGCAGTTTTTCGACTCAAAATGAGCAGTTCTTC
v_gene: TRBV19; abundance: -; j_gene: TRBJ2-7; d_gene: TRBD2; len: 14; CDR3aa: CASSSREEINEQYF; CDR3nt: TGTGCCAGTAGCTCCCGGGAGGAGATCAACGAGCAGTACTTC
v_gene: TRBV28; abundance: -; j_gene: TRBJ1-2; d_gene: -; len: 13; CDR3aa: CASSTSGEYGYTF; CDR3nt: TGTGCCAGCAGTACCTCAGGGGAATATGGCTACACCTTC